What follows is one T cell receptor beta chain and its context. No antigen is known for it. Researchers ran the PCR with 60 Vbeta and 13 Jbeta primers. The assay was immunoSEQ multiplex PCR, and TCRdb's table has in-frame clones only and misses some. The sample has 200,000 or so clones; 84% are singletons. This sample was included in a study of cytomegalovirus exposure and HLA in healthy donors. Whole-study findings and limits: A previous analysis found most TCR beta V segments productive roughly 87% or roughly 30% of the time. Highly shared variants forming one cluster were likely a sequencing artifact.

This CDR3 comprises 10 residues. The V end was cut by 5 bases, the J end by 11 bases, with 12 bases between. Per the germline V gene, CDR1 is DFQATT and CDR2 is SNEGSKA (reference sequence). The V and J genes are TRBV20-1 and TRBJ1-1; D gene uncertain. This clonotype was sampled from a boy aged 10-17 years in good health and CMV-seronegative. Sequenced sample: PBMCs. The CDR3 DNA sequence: TGCAGTGCTTGGGAGAGCCGGGCTTTCTTT. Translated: CSAWESRAFF.